This T cell receptor (beta chain) was retrieved from a study of blood T cell repertoires in COVID-19. In the study overall: Both acute and convalescent COVID-19 samples were obtained from the United States, Italy and Spain. T cells, B-cell-depleted T cells, or PBMCs provided the cDNA or gDNA that served as material.

In the original workflow: Scientists estimated how many nucleated cells there were by amplifying reference gene primers. Sequencing was performed with immunoSEQ multiplex PCR; in TCRdb, only in-frame clones are kept and a portion is missing. That table supplies the V and J calls and clone size; D and trimming were determined from the DNA. The table records roughly 130,000 clones, around 80% of them present only once. Losses at the gene ends were 3 bases for V and 1 base for J; bases not matched to a gene: 6. From germline, CDR1 is SGHRS and CDR2 YFSETQ. The CDR3 is made up of 15 amino acids. This TCR derives from a man in his 70s with acute or convalescent COVID-19. The sequenced sample was peripheral blood. V usage is TRBV5-1 and J usage is TRBJ2-5; 7 nucleotides line up with TRBD1. CDR3 sequence: CASSSGGSGQETQYF. As DNA, the CDR3 is TGCGCCAGCAGCTCAGGGGGATCGGGCCAAGAGACCCAGTACTTC.